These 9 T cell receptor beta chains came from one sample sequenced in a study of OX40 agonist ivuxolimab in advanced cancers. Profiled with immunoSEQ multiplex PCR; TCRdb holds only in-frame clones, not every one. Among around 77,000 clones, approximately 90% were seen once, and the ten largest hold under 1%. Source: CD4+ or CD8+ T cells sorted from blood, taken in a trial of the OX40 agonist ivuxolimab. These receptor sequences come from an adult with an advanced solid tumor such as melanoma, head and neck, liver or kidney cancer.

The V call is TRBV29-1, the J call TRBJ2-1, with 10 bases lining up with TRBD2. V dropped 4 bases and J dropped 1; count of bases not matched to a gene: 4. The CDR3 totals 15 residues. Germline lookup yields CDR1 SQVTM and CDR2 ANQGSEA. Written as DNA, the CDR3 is TGCAGCGTTGCCTTAGCGGGGGGTTCCTACAATGAGCAGTTCTTC. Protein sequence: CSVALAGGSYNEQFF.

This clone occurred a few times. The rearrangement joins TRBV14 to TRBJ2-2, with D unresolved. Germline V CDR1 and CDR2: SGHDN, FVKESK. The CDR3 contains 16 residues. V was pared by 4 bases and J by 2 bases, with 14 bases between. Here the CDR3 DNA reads TGTGCCAGCAGCCTCCGGTGGCAGGTCAACACCGGGGAGCTGTTTTTT. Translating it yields CASSLRWQVNTGELFF.

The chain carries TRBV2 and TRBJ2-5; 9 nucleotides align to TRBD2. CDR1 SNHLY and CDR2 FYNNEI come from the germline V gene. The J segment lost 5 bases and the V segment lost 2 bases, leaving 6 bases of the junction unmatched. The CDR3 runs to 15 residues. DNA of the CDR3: TGTGCCAGCAGTGAAAACGCAGCGGGAGGTGAGACCCAGTACTTC. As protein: CASSENAAGGETQYF.

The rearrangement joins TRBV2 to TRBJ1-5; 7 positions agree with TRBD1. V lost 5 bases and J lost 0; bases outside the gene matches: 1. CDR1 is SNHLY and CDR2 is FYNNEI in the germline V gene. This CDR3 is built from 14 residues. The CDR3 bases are TGTGCCAGCAGTTCAGGGGGTAGCAATCAGCCCCAGCATTTT. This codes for CASSSGGSNQPQHF.

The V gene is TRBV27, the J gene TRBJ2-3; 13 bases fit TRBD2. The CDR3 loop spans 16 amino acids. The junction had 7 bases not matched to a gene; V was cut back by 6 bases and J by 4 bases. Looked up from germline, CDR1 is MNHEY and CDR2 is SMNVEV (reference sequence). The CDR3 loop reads CASSRTSGRSSDTQYF. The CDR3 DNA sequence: TGTGCCAGCAGCCGGACTAGCGGGAGATCTTCAGATACGCAGTATTTT.

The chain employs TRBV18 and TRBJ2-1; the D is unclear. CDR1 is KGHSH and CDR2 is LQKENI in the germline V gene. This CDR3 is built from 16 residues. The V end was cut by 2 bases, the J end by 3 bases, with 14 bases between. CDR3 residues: CASSPRSGSNYNEQFF. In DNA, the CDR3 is TGTGCCAGCTCACCAAGGTCCGGGTCGAACTACAATGAGCAGTTCTTC.

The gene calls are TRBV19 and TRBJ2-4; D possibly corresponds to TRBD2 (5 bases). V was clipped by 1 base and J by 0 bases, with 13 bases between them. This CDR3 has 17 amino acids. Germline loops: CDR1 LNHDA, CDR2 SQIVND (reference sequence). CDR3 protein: CASSIAGTLLAKNIQYF. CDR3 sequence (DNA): TGTGCCAGTAGTATAGCGGGAACCCTATTAGCCAAAAACATTCAGTACTTC. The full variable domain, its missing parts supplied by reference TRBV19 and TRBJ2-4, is DGGITQSPKYLFRKEGQNVTLSCEQNLNHDAMYWYRQDPGQGLRLIYYSQIVNDFQKGDIAEGYSVSREKKESFPLTVTSAQKNPTAFYLCASSIAGTLLAKNIQYFGAGTRLSVL.

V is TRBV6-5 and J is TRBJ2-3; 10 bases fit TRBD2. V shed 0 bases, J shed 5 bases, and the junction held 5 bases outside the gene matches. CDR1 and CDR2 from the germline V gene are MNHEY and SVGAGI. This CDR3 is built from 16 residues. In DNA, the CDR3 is TGTGCCAGCAGTTACTCTAGCGGGGGGCGGGGAGATACGCAGTATTTT. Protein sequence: CASSYSSGGRGDTQYF.

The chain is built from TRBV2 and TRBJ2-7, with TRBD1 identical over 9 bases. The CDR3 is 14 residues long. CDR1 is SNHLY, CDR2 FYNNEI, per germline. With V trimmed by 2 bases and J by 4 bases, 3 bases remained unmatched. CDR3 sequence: CASSEWTGDYEQYF. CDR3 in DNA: TGTGCCAGCAGTGAATGGACAGGGGATTACGAGCAGTACTTC.